This is a list of T cell receptor beta chains from one sample in a study of T cell changes during pregnancy in multiple sclerosis. Sequenced by immunoSEQ multiplex PCR; TCRdb stores in-frame clones only, minus some. Here the sample spans roughly 69,000 clones, 90% to 95% being singletons. Sequencing was performed on CD4+ T cells from peripheral blood mononuclear cells, taken in the third trimester of pregnancy. These receptor sequences come from a female donor in good health, enrolled as a control in a pregnancy study. CDR3s include the opening cysteine and the closing phenylalanine or tryptophan. Fields, in order: CDR3 protein, CDR3 DNA, V gene, J gene, D gene, clone size. D genes are given only for firm matches. For some rows the clone size is stated as once, few or many, or as a class when expanded; others skip it.

cdr3_aa: CASSMDGEKLFF
cdr3_nt: TGTGCCAGCAGCATGGACGGGGAAAAACTGTTTTTT
v_call: TRBV5-4
j_call: TRBJ1-4
d_call: NA
clone_size: few

cdr3_aa: CASSSRDRSNTGELFF
cdr3_nt: TGTGCCAGCAGCTCCCGGGACAGATCGAACACCGGGGAGCTGTTTTTT
v_call: TRBV7-8
j_call: TRBJ2-2
d_call: TRBD1
clone_size: NA

cdr3_aa: CASSRNSGGATDTQYF
cdr3_nt: TGTGCCAGCAGCCGAAATAGCGGGGGGGCCACAGATACGCAGTATTTT
v_call: TRBV7-3
j_call: TRBJ2-3
d_call: TRBD2
clone_size: NA

cdr3_aa: CASSPRDRDNEQFF
cdr3_nt: TGTGCCAGCAGTCCTCGGGACAGGGACAATGAGCAGTTCTTC
v_call: TRBV13
j_call: TRBJ2-1
d_call: TRBD1
clone_size: NA

cdr3_aa: CASSIRTSGAETQYF
cdr3_nt: TGTGCCAGCAGCATCCGGACTAGCGGGGCGGAGACCCAGTACTTC
v_call: TRBV7-2
j_call: TRBJ2-5
d_call: TRBD2
clone_size: NA

cdr3_aa: CASSPGTGVGYTF
cdr3_nt: TGTGCCAGCAGTCCCGGGACAGGGGTCGGCTACACCTTC
v_call: TRBV27
j_call: TRBJ1-2
d_call: TRBD1
clone_size: few

cdr3_aa: CASSPGTPSYEQYF
cdr3_nt: TGTGCCAGCAGCCCAGGGACTCCCTCCTACGAGCAGTACTTC
v_call: TRBV7-9
j_call: TRBJ2-7
d_call: NA
clone_size: once

cdr3_aa: CASSFLQGISDGYTF
cdr3_nt: TGTGCCAGCAGCTTTTTGCAGGGTATTTCAGATGGCTACACCTTC
v_call: TRBV11-3
j_call: TRBJ1-2
d_call: NA
clone_size: NA

cdr3_aa: CASSFVGQGRRIAEAFF
cdr3_nt: TGTGCCAGCAGTTTCGTGGGACAGGGACGTCGGATCGCTGAAGCTTTCTTT
v_call: TRBV27
j_call: TRBJ1-1
d_call: TRBD1
clone_size: once

cdr3_aa: CAGPQEYEQYF
cdr3_nt: TGTGCCGGACCACAGGAATATGAGCAGTACTTC
v_call: TRBV6-5
j_call: TRBJ2-7
d_call: NA
clone_size: NA

cdr3_aa: CASSTPQGAYEQYF
cdr3_nt: TGCGCCAGCAGCACCCCTCAGGGGGCCTACGAGCAGTACTTC
v_call: TRBV5-1
j_call: TRBJ2-7
d_call: TRBD1
clone_size: NA

cdr3_aa: CASTTLGTSGNTIYF
cdr3_nt: TGTGCCAGTACCACCCTCGGGACATCGGGAAACACCATATATTTT
v_call: TRBV19
j_call: TRBJ1-3
d_call: NA
clone_size: NA

cdr3_aa: CASSYQASGDYEQYF
cdr3_nt: TGCGCCAGCAGCTACCAGGCTAGCGGGGACTACGAGCAGTACTTC
v_call: TRBV5-1
j_call: TRBJ2-7
d_call: TRBD2
clone_size: NA

cdr3_aa: CASSYAGRAEAFF
cdr3_nt: TGTGCCAGCAGTTACGCCGGGAGGGCTGAAGCTTTCTTT
v_call: TRBV6-5
j_call: TRBJ1-1
d_call: NA
clone_size: NA

cdr3_aa: CASSLVGDYTF
cdr3_nt: TGTGCCAGCTCACTCGTGGGAGACTACACCTTC
v_call: TRBV18
j_call: TRBJ1-2
d_call: NA
clone_size: NA

cdr3_aa: CAINRTRQKRNYEQYF
cdr3_nt: TGTGCCATCAACCGAACCCGACAGAAAAGGAACTACGAGCAGTACTTC
v_call: TRBV10-3
j_call: TRBJ2-7
d_call: NA
clone_size: once

cdr3_aa: CASSRAGAGGYTF
cdr3_nt: TGCGCCAGCAGCCGAGCAGGGGCGGGCGGCTACACCTTC
v_call: TRBV4-1
j_call: TRBJ1-2
d_call: NA
clone_size: NA